What follows are 14 T cell receptor beta chains derived from one specimen sequenced in a study of tumor-infiltrating lymphocytes in primary liver carcinoma. They got blood RNA out of unsorted whole blood and also pulled out germline DNA. Priming with a constant-region primer yielded TCR beta cDNA from about 540 ng total RNA. Libraries covering TCR beta were generated through three nested multiplex PCR rounds (using a slightly modified ARM-PCR). A C-beta reverse primer and TRBV1-TRBV30 forward primers served in each of the first two PCR rounds, at 9 to 10 cycles apiece. Via MiXCR, TCRdb re-called the multiplex PCR reads, giving one row per CDR3 protein. The profile covers fewer than 250,000 distinct CDR3 sequences, with about 65% appearing a single time and 6% to 8.5% taken by the ten largest. Specimen: peripheral blood. The origin of the receptors is a woman aged 60-70 years with primary liver carcinoma and hepatitis B virus infection.

This clonotype has a handful of counts. The chain uses TRBV28 and TRBJ2-7; D gene uncertain. Germline values: CDR1 MDHEN, CDR2 SYDVKM. The CDR3 is made up of 12 amino acids. Trimming stripped 2 bases from V and 4 bases from J, with 6 bases between. CDR3 residues: CASSLLAYEQYF. The CDR3 nucleotides read TGTGCCAGCAGTTTACTCGCGTACGAGCAGTACTTC.

This clonotype has at least ten counts. V and J are TRBV29-1 and TRBJ1-1; TRBD1 aligns across 7 bases. V shed 6 bases, J shed 4 bases, and the junction held 11 bases outside the gene matches. Per germline, CDR1 SQVTM and CDR2 ANQGSEA. The CDR3 runs to 14 residues. CDR3 DNA: TGCAGCGTGAACAGGGGCACTATGGGCACTGAAGCTTTCTTT. It codes for CSVNRGTMGTEAFF. Drawing the rest from reference TRBV29-1 and TRBJ1-1, the complete variable domain is SAVISQKPSRDICQRGTSLTIQCQVDSQVTMMFWYRQQPGQSLTLIATANQGSEATYESGFVIDKFPISRPNLTFSTLTVSNMSPEDSSIYLCSVNRGTMGTEAFFGQGTRLTVV.

Of note for this clonotype: A clone one base away is much larger, so this may be a read error. The chain recombines TRBV13 with TRBJ2-1; 7 bases align to TRBD2. V lost 2 bases to trimming and J lost 9 bases; unmatched junction nucleotides: 10. Per germline, CDR1 PRHDT and CDR2 FYEKMQ (reference sequence). The CDR3 loop spans 15 amino acids. The CDR3 DNA is TGTGCCAGCAGCTTAAGGGGCACGAGCGGGACTGAGCAGTTCTTC. This gives the protein CASSLRGTSGTEQFF.

On this clonotype: A read error may produce the germline difference seen at one junction end. The J gene is TRBJ2-3, the V gene TRBV29-1, with D possibly TRBD2 on 6 matching bases. CDR1 SQVTM and CDR2 ANQGSEA come from the germline V gene. CDR3 length: 14 residues. For the CDR3, the DNA is TGCAGTGTTGAGGGTAGCGGTAACGCAGATACGCAGTATTTT. It is translated as CSVEGSGNADTQYF.

For this clonotype: A read error is likely, as this CDR3 ends without the conserved phenylalanine or tryptophan. The DNA is left out, because the CDR3 cannot be placed on it with certainty; the CDR3 is given as TCRdb lists it. The J gene is TRBJ2-5, the V gene TRBV29-1; the tabulated D call, TRBD2, remains unverified against the DNA. Germline V CDR1 and CDR2: SQVTM, ANQGSEA. The length of the CDR3 is 13 amino acids, counting both ends. CDR3 residues: CSVNSGSRETQYI.

The CDR3 nucleotides read TGTGCCAGCAGTATCCGACAGGGTGACAGAGATACGCAGTATTTT. It encodes CASSIRQGDRDTQYF. The gene calls are TRBV12-3 or TRBV12-4 and TRBJ2-3, with 7 bases lining up with TRBD1. This CDR3 region has 15 residues. V was pared by 5 bases and J by 5 bases, with 10 bases of the junction left unmatched.

In its sample, this clonotype was seen many times. The chain combines TRBV5-4 with TRBJ2-7, with 10 bases aligning to TRBD1. With V trimmed by 0 bases and J by 4 bases, 1 base remained unmatched. This CDR3 contains 14 residues. Germline assignment: CDR1 SGHNT and CDR2 YYREEE (reference sequence). The CDR3 loop is CASSLGDRGYEQYF. The CDR3 bases are TGTGCCAGCAGCTTGGGGGACAGGGGTTACGAGCAGTACTTC.

Within the sample, this clonotype is medium-sized. The CDR3 spells CASSLVQETQYF. The CDR3 nucleotides read TGTGCCAGCAGCTTAGTACAAGAGACCCAGTACTTC. The rearrangement uses TRBV11-3 and TRBJ2-5; the D is unclear. The V end was cut by 1 base, the J end by 2 bases, with 2 bases between. This CDR3 contains 12 residues. CDR1 is SGHNT, CDR2 YENEEA, per germline.

This clonotype was observed a handful of times. This chain connects TRBV7-8 to TRBJ2-3, with no clear D. From germline, CDR1 is SGHVS and CDR2 FQNEAQ. The CDR3 contains 12 residues. V was clipped by 6 bases and J by 6 bases, with 10 bases between them. In DNA form, the CDR3 reads TGTGCCAGCAGTTTTGGGCGGGATACGCAGTATTTT. It encodes CASSFGRDTQYF.

This clonotype is classed as medium-sized. This chain links TRBV11-2 with TRBJ2-1; D remains unclear. CDR3 size: 11 residues. V dropped 2 bases and J dropped 8 bases, with 4 bases sitting between them. Looked up from germline, CDR1 is SGHAT and CDR2 is FQNNGV. CDR3 sequence reads: CASSLIDEQFF. CDR3 in DNA: TGTGCCAGCAGCTTAATAGATGAGCAGTTCTTC.

A remark on this clonotype: One end of the junction is discordant with germline, which a read error may explain. The genes are TRBV11-2 and TRBJ1-6; possibly TRBD1 for D (5 bases). CDR3 size: 15 residues. From germline, CDR1 is SGHAT and CDR2 FQNNGV. CDR3 DNA sequence: TGTACCAGCAGCTTAGAATGGAGGGGTAATTCACCCCTCCACTTT. Its protein is CTSSLEWRGNSPLHF.

As concerns this clonotype: At one of its ends the junction is not consistent with the germline gene, which may arise from a read error. The genes are TRBV28 and TRBJ2-7; D is unclear. The CDR3 consists of 11 residues. CDR1 and CDR2 (germline): MDHEN, SYDVKM. This chain's CDR3 is CASSLGAEHYF. In nucleotides, the CDR3 is TGTGCCAGCAGTTTAGGTGCCGAGCACTACTTC. Together with reference TRBV28 and TRBJ2-7, the CDR3 gives the full variable domain: DVKVTQSSRYLVKRTGEKVFLECVQDMDHENMFWYRQDPGLGLRLIYFSYDVKMKEKGDIPEGYSVSREKKERFSLILESASTNQTSMYLCASSLGAEHYFGPGTRLTVT.

The chain employs TRBV11-2 and TRBJ2-2, with no clear D. CDR1 and CDR2 (germline): SGHAT, FQNNGV. The CDR3 runs to 13 residues. The CDR3 bases are TGTGCTGGCAGCTTAGATAAGACTGGGGAGCTGTTTTTT. Residues: CAGSLDKTGELFF.

The V gene is TRBV6-5, the J gene TRBJ2-7, with TRBD1 matching 10 bases. The germline V gene has CDR1 MNHEY and CDR2 SVGAGI. The CDR3 has 15 amino acids. Trimming cost V 5 bases and J 10 bases; bases outside gene matches: 14. CDR3 residues: CASSGRDRGSYDQYF. CDR3 DNA sequence: TGTGCCAGCAGTGGTAGGGACAGGGGTTCCTATGATCAGTACTTC.